The clone carrying this TCR beta chain was observed a handful of times. Its specificity is not known. This sample stems from a study of beta chain features in type 1 diabetes. Study-wide findings and caveats: Within patients, naive, central memory and Treg TCRB repertoires seemed more similar than within healthy donors. When Type 1 diabetes patients were examined, their TCRB CDR3s proved moderately but significantly shorter in all four CD4+ subsets.

Naive, central memory, regulatory and stem cell-like memory cells within the CD4+ compartment were sorted using CD45RO/CCR7/CD25/CD127/CD95/CD27. cDNA synthesis used the whole RNA isolate, giving expressed TCRB sequences. Data came from immunoSEQ multiplex PCR; TCRdb stores just in-frame clones and leaves some out. This sample has around 240,000 clones; approximately 16% occur once, and the top ten carry more than 0.075%. Trimming removed 1 base from V and 1 base from J, with 7 bases in between. Germline CDR1 SQVTM, CDR2 ANQGSEA. This CDR3 comprises 13 residues. Sequences were obtained from naive CD4+ T cells from blood. The sequence was obtained from a man aged 25 to 40 with type 1 diabetes. The chain joins TRBV29-1 to TRBJ1-1; D is uncertain. The CDR3 loop reads CSVEVTENTEAFF. CDR3 in DNA: TGCAGCGTTGAAGTCACAGAGAACACTGAAGCTTTCTTT. Supplemented by reference TRBV29-1 and TRBJ1-1, the full variable domain reads SAVISQKPSRDICQRGTSLTIQCQVDSQVTMMFWYRQQPGQSLTLIATANQGSEATYESGFVIDKFPISRPNLTFSTLTVSNMSPEDSSIYLCSVEVTENTEAFFGQGTRLTVV.